This TCR beta chain came from a study of CD8 T cells in ankylosing spondylitis. Scientists made TCR beta libraries using quantitative 5'-RACE with molecular barcodes. From the 5' RACE reads, TCRdb called clonotypes with MiXCR, one entry per CDR3 protein. The sample lists 400,000 or so distinct CDR3 sequences; roughly 26% were seen once. Notes on the study in general: Blood of patients with ankylosing spondylitis appeared to be characterized by a TCR beta motif of several highly homologous variants. CD8+ disease-linked clones were present at relatively low frequencies in blood. Reportedly, disease-linked clones are significantly enriched in ankylosing spondylitis patients' matched synovial fluid. A number of the motif variants had already been described in reactive arthritis synovial fluid and blood.

In this sample, this clonotype turned up a few times. Its antigen is not identified. CDR3 length: 17 residues. V shed 7 bases, J shed 6 bases, and the junction held 15 bases outside the gene matches. Per germline, CDR1 MNHNS and CDR2 SASEGT. This chain uses TRBV6-1 with TRBJ2-2, with 9 bases identical to TRBD2. Sequencing was performed on blood, either unsorted or a sorted T cell fraction (not recorded which). The receptor comes from a male donor with ankylosing spondylitis. This CDR3 is CASTLASGGRASGELFF. For the CDR3, the DNA is TGTGCCAGCACCTTGGCTTCCGGCGGGAGGGCCTCCGGGGAGCTGTTTTTT.